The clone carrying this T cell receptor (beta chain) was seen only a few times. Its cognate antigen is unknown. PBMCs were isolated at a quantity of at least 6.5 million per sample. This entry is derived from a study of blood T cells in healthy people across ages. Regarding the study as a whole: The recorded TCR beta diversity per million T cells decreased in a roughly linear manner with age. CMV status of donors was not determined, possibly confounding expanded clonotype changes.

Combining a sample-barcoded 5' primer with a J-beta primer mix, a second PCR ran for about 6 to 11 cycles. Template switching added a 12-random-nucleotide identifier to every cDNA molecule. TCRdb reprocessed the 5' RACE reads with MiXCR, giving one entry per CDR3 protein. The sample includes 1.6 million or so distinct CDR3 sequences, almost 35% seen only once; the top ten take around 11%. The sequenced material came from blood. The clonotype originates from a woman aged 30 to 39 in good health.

In nucleotides, the CDR3 is TGTGCCAGCAGCCAAGTTTTGGGACTGCTGCGAGATACGCAGTATTTT. It translates to CASSQVLGLLRDTQYF. The chain has TRBV4-2 and TRBJ2-3, with TRBD2 as a possible D gene (6 bases). Germline CDR1 LGHNA, CDR2 YNFKEQ. Trimming stripped 1 base from V and 5 bases from J, with 16 bases between. CDR3 length: 16 residues.